This T cell receptor beta chain derives from a study of control samples from healthy donors and cancer patients. CDR1 is MNHEY, CDR2 SVGAGI, per germline. The CDR3 totals 14 residues. Deletions cut 0 bases from V and 5 bases from J, with 8 bases between. Assay: immunoSEQ multiplex PCR; the TCRdb copy retains only in-frame clones and omits some. The table lists around 14,000 clones, about 80% of them singletons, with roughly 15% in the top ten. This clone was detected only a few times. Source material: formalin-fixed, paraffin-embedded tissue. The sequence was obtained from a female donor with lung cancer. This chain connects TRBV6-5 to TRBJ1-5; D may be TRBD1 (5 bases). The CDR3 protein is CASSYSLGDQPQHF. CDR3 DNA: TGTGCCAGCAGTTACTCATTGGGGGATCAGCCCCAGCATTTT.